Shown below are 13 T cell receptor beta chains from a single sample sequenced in a study of CXCR3-negative and CXCR3-positive naive CD8 T cells. These TCRs' antigens remain unknown. The authors prepared UMI-labeled TRB cDNA libraries by 5' RACE. Reanalyzing the 5' RACE reads, TCRdb keeps one entry per CDR3 protein, without DNA. The table counts 60,000 to 65,000 distinct CDR3 sequences; roughly 0.8% lies in the top ten. Overall study results and limits: Against CXCR3-negative naive cells, CXCR3-positive naive cells showed more hydrophobic TRB CDR3s.

The sequencing sample was made of naive CXCR3+ CD8+ T cells from blood. As for subset: CD45RO-CCR7+CD27+CD95- naive CD8+ T cells expressing CXCR3 (TNR3+). These receptors all stem from a human donor in good health. Some clones in this sample may be carry-over from other donors' samples.

This sequence joins TRBV20-1 and TRBJ2-1; TCRdb lists TRBD1, though no DNA is available to test this call. This CDR3 is built from 17 residues. Germline lookup yields CDR1 DFQATT and CDR2 SNEGSKA (reference sequence). CDR3 residues: CSARDYNRGRVTHEQFF.

The chain couples TRBV11-2 to TRBJ2-5; TCRdb reports TRBD2, a call that lacks DNA to check it against. This CDR3 comprises 16 residues. Germline-derived CDR1 and CDR2 are SGHAT and FQNNGV. The CDR3 spells CASSPGTSGAGETQYF.

This rearrangement joins TRBV6-6 to TRBJ2-1. The CDR3 sequence is 15 residues long. Germline lookup yields CDR1 MNHNY and CDR2 SVGAGI (reference sequence). CDR3 sequence: CASSYSPMDLNEQFF.

V and J are TRBV5-5 and TRBJ1-1. The CDR3 runs 13 residues. CDR1 and CDR2 from the germline V gene are SGHKS and YYEKEE (reference sequence). The CDR3 loop reads CASRLGWNTEAFF. Supplemented by reference TRBV5-5 and TRBJ1-1, the full variable domain reads DAGVTQSPTHLIKTRGQQVTLRCSPISGHKSVSWYQQVLGQGPQFIFQYYEKEERGRGNFPDRFSARQFPNYSSELNVNALLLGDSALYLCASRLGWNTEAFFGQGTRLTVV.

The J gene is TRBJ1-2, the V gene TRBV29-1; TCRdb's D gene call, TRBD1, goes unchecked for lack of DNA. CDR3 length: 13 amino acids. Germline lookup yields CDR1 SQVTM and CDR2 ANQGSEA. CDR3 amino acids: CSVVPGGYEGYTF.

The rearrangement uses TRBV4-2 and TRBJ1-1. This CDR3 has 13 amino acids. Germline loops: CDR1 LGHNA, CDR2 YNFKEQ. The CDR3 region is CASSAGGVTEAFF.

CDR3 loop: CASSLEGRRTYEQYF. The chain joins TRBV7-2 to TRBJ2-7. The CDR3 has 15 residues. Germline lookup yields CDR1 SGHTA and CDR2 FQGNSA.

CDR3: CASSLSGATYNEQFF. The rearrangement links TRBV27 to TRBJ2-1. The CDR3 covers 15 residues. CDR1 is MNHEY, CDR2 SMNVEV, per germline (reference sequence).

This chain uses TRBV4-1 with TRBJ2-7; TCRdb names TRBD2, which stays unverified in the absence of DNA. The CDR3 loop spans 14 amino acids. The germline V gene has CDR1 MGHRA and CDR2 YSYEKL. This CDR3 reads CASSGTSGTYEQYF.

J is TRBJ1-1 and V is TRBV19; without DNA, the TCRdb call of TRBD1 cannot be checked. CDR1 and CDR2 (germline): LNHDA, SQIVND (reference sequence). CDR3 length equals 11 residues. The CDR3 region is CASSYRAEAFF.

This chain joins TRBV29-1 and TRBJ1-2; with no DNA, the TCRdb D assignment of TRBD1 cannot be verified. The germline CDR1 and CDR2 sequences are SQVTM and ANQGSEA. CDR3 length equals 11 residues. The CDR3 sequence: CSVDTRGGYTF. Combining the CDR3 with reference TRBV29-1 and TRBJ1-2 gives the whole variable domain SAVISQKPSRDICQRGTSLTIQCQVDSQVTMMFWYRQQPGQSLTLIATANQGSEATYESGFVIDKFPISRPNLTFSTLTVSNMSPEDSSIYLCSVDTRGGYTFGSGTRLTVV.

The rearrangement uses TRBV5-1 and TRBJ2-7. Germline lookup yields CDR1 SGHRS and CDR2 YFSETQ. The CDR3 totals 13 residues. The CDR3 here is CASREWSSYEQYF. The full variable domain, rest sourced from reference TRBV5-1 and TRBJ2-7, is KAGVTQTPRYLIKTRGQQVTLSCSPISGHRSVSWYQQTPGQGLQFLFEYFSETQRNKGNFPGRFSGRQFSNSRSEMNVSTLELGDSALYLCASREWSSYEQYFGPGTRLTVT.

The V call is TRBV27, the J call TRBJ2-7; TCRdb designates TRBD2, a call that cannot be tested without DNA. Germline CDR1 is MNHEY and CDR2 is SMNVEV (reference sequence). The CDR3 loop spans 13 amino acids. This CDR3 reads CASSFSGAREQYF.